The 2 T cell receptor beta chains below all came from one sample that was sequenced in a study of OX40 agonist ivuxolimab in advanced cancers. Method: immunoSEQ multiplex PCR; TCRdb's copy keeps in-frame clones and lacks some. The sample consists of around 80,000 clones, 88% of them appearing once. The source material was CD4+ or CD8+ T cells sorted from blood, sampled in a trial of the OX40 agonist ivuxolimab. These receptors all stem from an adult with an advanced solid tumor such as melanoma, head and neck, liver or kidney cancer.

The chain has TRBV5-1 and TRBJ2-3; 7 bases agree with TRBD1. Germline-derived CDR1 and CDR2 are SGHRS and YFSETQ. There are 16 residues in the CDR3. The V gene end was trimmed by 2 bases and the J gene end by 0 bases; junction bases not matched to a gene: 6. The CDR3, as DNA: TGCGCCAGCAGCTTACAGGGGCGATTTAGCACAGATACGCAGTATTTT. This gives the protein CASSLQGRFSTDTQYF.

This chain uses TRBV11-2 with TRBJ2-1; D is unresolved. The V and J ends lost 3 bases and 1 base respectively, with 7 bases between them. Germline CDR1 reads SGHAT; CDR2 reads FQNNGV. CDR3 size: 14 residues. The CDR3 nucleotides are TGTGCCAGCAGCTTCGGTGGTTCCTACAATGAGCAGTTCTTC. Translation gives CASSFGGSYNEQFF.